This TCR beta chain was documented in a study of T cell responses to AZD1222 COVID-19 vaccine. Overall study results and limits: It was only after the peak T cell response that any repertoires were sampled. Reports say nearly half of spike-specific TCRs go after unmutated variant regions.

Unmatched junction bases numbered 7, after V lost 5 bases and J lost 2 bases. The CDR3 is 15 residues long. Germline CDR1 reads SGHAT; CDR2 reads FQNNGV. As to this clone: No antigen is known for it.

The table came from immunoSEQ multiplex PCR; TCRdb's copy has only in-frame clones and leaves some out. The data contain 50,000 to 70,000 clones, approximately 85% of them singletons. This specimen consisted of peripheral blood, obtained on day 0 of MenACWY control vaccination. The chain recombines TRBV11-2 with TRBJ2-7; 9 bases agree with TRBD1. The source of this sequence is an adult in good health. CDR3 nucleotide sequence: TGTGCCAGCAGCCCCGGGACAGGGATACCCTACGAGCAGTACTTC. Translation gives CASSPGTGIPYEQYF.